The rows below give T cell receptor beta chains drawn from one sample of a study of blood T cell repertoires in COVID-19. Assay used: immunoSEQ multiplex PCR; TCRdb lists only in-frame clones, some missing. The table shows about 62,000 clones, with under 80% occurring only once. Sequenced input: PBMCs or T cells enriched from blood (not recorded which). The receptors derive from a woman aged 60-75 years who had been exposed to COVID-19. The CDR3 runs from the conserved cysteine through the conserved F or W. The D gene is left open where the match is weak. Clone size is not always given. Where it is, it says once, few, many or a class for expanded clones.

size: -
D: -
V: TRBV12-5
J: TRBJ1-2
DNA: TGTGCTAGTGGTTTGGTCGGAGCGGGAGGCTACACCTTC
CDR3: CASGLVGAGGYTF

size: once
D: -
V: TRBV15
J: TRBJ2-3
DNA: TGTGCCACCAGCAGAGAGGGCAGCACAGATACGCAGTATTTT
CDR3: CATSREGSTDTQYF

size: -
D: -
V: TRBV3-1/TRBV3-2
J: TRBJ2-7
DNA: TGTGCCAGCAGCTCCGGGACTCAGCAGTACTTC
CDR3: CASSSGTQQYF

size: -
D: -
V: TRBV12-3/TRBV12-4
J: TRBJ1-6
DNA: TGTGCCAGCAGTCCACTGGATTCACCCCTCCACTTT
CDR3: CASSPLDSPLHF

size: -
D: -
V: TRBV21-1
J: TRBJ2-7
DNA: TGTGCCAGCAGCAAAGAGGCGGGCCTTACACGAGACTACGAGCAGTACTTC
CDR3: CASSKEAGLTRDYEQYF

size: -
D: TRBD1
V: TRBV6-6
J: TRBJ1-2
DNA: TGTGCCAGCAGGCCCTGGGACAGGGAGGAAGGAGGCTACACCTTC
CDR3: CASRPWDREEGGYTF

size: -
D: TRBD1
V: TRBV7-2
J: TRBJ1-6
DNA: TGTGCCAGCAGCCACGACAGGGGGCGAAATTCACCCCTCCACTTT
CDR3: CASSHDRGRNSPLHF

size: -
D: -
V: TRBV28
J: TRBJ1-2
DNA: TGTGCCAGCAGTTTATCCAGTTATGGCTACACCTTC
CDR3: CASSLSSYGYTF

size: -
D: TRBD1
V: TRBV6-5
J: TRBJ2-1
DNA: TGTGCCAGCAGTTCCAGGGGGCCCGACAATGAGCAGTTCTTC
CDR3: CASSSRGPDNEQFF

size: -
D: -
V: TRBV28
J: TRBJ1-5
DNA: TGTGCCAGCAGTTTAAAGCTAAGGCCCCAGCATTTT
CDR3: CASSLKLRPQHF

size: -
D: TRBD1
V: TRBV10-3
J: TRBJ1-6
DNA: TGTGCCACCCGACAGGGAGAGTCCTATAATTCACCCCTCCACTTT
CDR3: CATRQGESYNSPLHF

size: -
D: TRBD1
V: TRBV2
J: TRBJ1-2
DNA: TGTGCCAGCAGTTCCGGGACAGGGTCGGGTGGCTACACCTTC
CDR3: CASSSGTGSGGYTF

size: -
D: -
V: TRBV7-8
J: TRBJ1-6
DNA: TGTGCCAGCAGCTTAGCCCTAGGGGGGGGATCACCCCTCCACTTT
CDR3: CASSLALGGGSPLHF

size: -
D: -
V: TRBV6-5
J: TRBJ1-2
DNA: TGTGCCAGCAGACCGCGCCAATTAGATGGCTACACCTTC
CDR3: CASRPRQLDGYTF